A selection of T cell receptor beta chains follows, all from one sample in a study of beta chain features in type 1 diabetes. Sequencing was performed with immunoSEQ multiplex PCR; in TCRdb, only in-frame clones are kept and a portion is missing. The top ten hold around 2.5% of the sample, which has under 150,000 clones, approximately 15% seen once. Sequenced input: central memory CD4+ T cells from blood. All receptors come from a man between 18 and 29 years old with type 1 diabetes. The conserved cysteine and the conserved F or W are not part of the CDR3 here. Each record gives: V gene, J gene, CDR3 protein.

>TRBV27|TRBJ2-7
ASSLSQGARYEQY
>TRBV7-2|TRBJ1-2
ASSKDRAYDGYT
>TRBV2|TRBJ2-2
ASRDRSNTGELF
>TRBV7-2|TRBJ2-3
ASSSGGAWMDTQY
>TRBV18|TRBJ2-3
ASSRQGVTDTQY
>TRBV21-1|TRBJ2-7
ASSKVGRGRSEQY
>TRBV30|TRBJ2-5
AWSLGGELQETQY
>TRBV2|TRBJ2-5
ASSWSQKETQY
>TRBV25-1|TRBJ2-2
ASNGDPGELF
>TRBV4-3|TRBJ2-7
ASSFNRAGGLYEQY
>TRBV30|TRBJ2-7
AWSTGTLGQY
>TRBV29-1|TRBJ1-2
SVQGQNYGYT
>TRBV19|TRBJ1-1
ATTRDWGAEAF
>TRBV7-2|TRBJ2-5
ASSSRRTQY
>TRBV27|TRBJ1-2
ASSLQGLNGYT
>TRBV11-2|TRBJ2-3
ASSLEGLAGTSISTDTQY
>TRBV6-5|TRBJ1-1
ASTSPGGTEAF
>TRBV7-9|.
ASSLLAGYEQY
>TRBV1|TRBJ1-5
TSSQDSGQGRGQGISQH
>TRBV28|TRBJ1-4
ASSFVPWGEKLF
>TRBV7-2|TRBJ2-3
ASSLKTSVYTDTQY
>TRBV9|TRBJ2-1
ASSGLIAGYNEQF